This entry describes one T cell receptor beta chain. What it recognizes is unknown. The time point: blood 2 weeks post-SBRT. Treatment given: 15 Gy SBRT to primary tumor, nephrectomy 4 weeks later. After SBRT, blood was collected at 2 and 4 weeks, plus baseline. This renal cell carcinoma was of the clear cell type. This record comes from a study of radiation and T cells in renal cell carcinoma. Study-wide background: Nephrectomy followed 15 Gy stereotactic body radiation by 4 weeks.

Libraries were prepared by immunoSEQ multiplex PCR; TCRdb keeps only in-frame clonotypes and omits some of them. The sample has 150,000 to 160,000 clones, 87% seen once; the top ten hold 10% to 15%. Points from the study as a whole: Baseline intratumoral clonotype presence is unknown without pretreatment biopsies.

This CDR3 region has 11 residues. CDR1 is MNHNY, CDR2 SVGAGI, per germline (reference sequence). The V end was cut by 4 bases, the J end by 12 bases, with 9 bases between. The sequences come from blood, collected from a patient whose treatment included radiotherapy and nephrectomy. The chain links TRBV6-6 to TRBJ1-4, with no clear D. This clonotype originated in a woman aged 50 to 60 with renal cell carcinoma. As DNA, the CDR3 is TGTGCCAGCAGTTTGAGAAGGGAACTGTTTTTT. Protein sequence: CASSLRRELFF.